This TCR beta chain was identified during a study of cytomegalovirus exposure and HLA in healthy donors. Study-level findings and limits: Within an earlier analysis, most TCR beta V segments proved productive either about 90% or about 30% of the time.

Notes on this clone: Its antigen is unidentified.

A multiplex PCR was run with 60 Vbeta primers and 13 Jbeta primers. Assay used: immunoSEQ multiplex PCR; TCRdb lists only in-frame clones, some missing. Here the sample spans around 76,000 clones, about 69% being singletons. The sample comprised PBMCs. The source of this sequence is a woman aged 40-49 years in good health and CMV-seropositive.

CDR3 loop: CASSDQRDGEQYF. The DNA for the CDR3 is TGCGCCAGCAGTGACCAGCGGGACGGCGAGCAGTACTTC. The chain employs TRBV10-1 and TRBJ2-7; 7 bases fit TRBD2. V was clipped by 3 bases and J by 6 bases; unmatched bases: 5. The CDR3 has 13 residues. Germline CDR1 WNHNN, CDR2 SYGVQD (reference sequence).